In this sample, the clone carrying this TCR beta chain turned up many times. The source of the sample is a study of T cells after yellow fever vaccination. Overall study: Low-cell-number fractions were prepared with SMART-Seq v4 Ultra Low Input.

Making TCR cDNA involved 5'RACE template switching, which added UMIs and a universal primer site. TCRdb re-derived calls from the 5' RACE reads in MiXCR, one entry per CDR3 protein. The sample yields approximately 300,000 distinct CDR3 sequences, roughly 7% seen once. V was clipped by 3 bases and J by 6 bases; unmatched bases: 12. The CDR3 spans 16 residues. The receptor's source is a man aged 18 to 29 who received the YFV17D yellow fever vaccine. The chain links TRBV12-3 or TRBV12-4 to TRBJ2-7; 9 bases map to TRBD1. Here the sequenced sample was PBMCs, taken 35 to 50 days after the first yellow fever vaccination. The CDR3 sequence: CASSFFLGQGDFEQYF. CDR3 nucleotides: TGTGCCAGCAGTTTTTTCCTGGGACAGGGCGATTTCGAGCAGTACTTC.